Listed here are 17 T cell receptor beta chains from one sample, sequenced in a study of cytomegalovirus exposure and HLA in healthy donors. Vbeta (60) and Jbeta (13) primers were used in the PCR. Repertoires were generated with immunoSEQ multiplex PCR, while TCRdb's copy carries only in-frame clones and drops some. The sample consists of about 190,000 clones, over 70% of them appearing once. The source material was PBMCs. The receptor source for this set is a man aged 35 to 55 in good health and CMV-seropositive.

This chain connects TRBV4-3 to TRBJ1-3; TRBD1 matches at 7 bases. V shed 4 bases and J 2 bases; nucleotides not matched to a gene: 5. The length of the CDR3 is 15 residues. CDR1 is LGHNA, CDR2 YSLEER, per germline. CDR3 sequence reads: CASSRQTGTGNTIYF. CDR3 DNA sequence: TGCGCCAGCAGCCGCCAGACAGGGACTGGAAACACCATATATTTT.

This chain uses TRBV11-2 with TRBJ2-7; D is perhaps TRBD2 (6 bases). V was pared by 7 bases and J by 0 bases, with 19 bases between. The CDR3 covers 16 residues. Germline V gene data show CDR1 as SGHAT and CDR2 as FQNNGV. The CDR3, as DNA: TGTGCCAGCACCTCAGGAGGGGTAAGGTTCTCCTACGAGCAGTACTTC. This encodes CASTSGGVRFSYEQYF.

The rearrangement joins TRBV27 to TRBJ2-3; 7 bases are shared with TRBD1. The CDR3 runs 15 residues. Germline assignment: CDR1 MNHEY and CDR2 SMNVEV (reference sequence). Trimming at V came to 5 bases and at J to 3 bases, leaving 8 bases not matched to a gene. The CDR3 loop is CASSPRDRLTDTQYF. The DNA for the CDR3 is TGTGCCAGCAGTCCCCGGGACAGACTAACAGATACGCAGTATTTT.

The V and J genes are TRBV5-6 and TRBJ2-1, with D possibly TRBD2 on 6 matching bases. Germline CDR1 reads SGHDT; CDR2 reads YYEEEE. The CDR3 loop spans 16 amino acids. V was cut by 4 bases and J by 5 bases, with 19 bases left in between. CDR3 region: CASSTSPPGLNNEQFF. The CDR3 DNA reads TGTGCCAGCAGCACTTCCCCACCGGGACTCAACAATGAGCAGTTCTTC.

This clone was picked up one time. V gene TRBV7-2 combines with J gene TRBJ2-3, with 9 bases matching TRBD1. Germline assignment: CDR1 SGHTA and CDR2 FQGNSA. This CDR3 contains 15 residues. V was pared by 5 bases and J by 4 bases, with 7 bases of the junction left unmatched. The CDR3 DNA follows: TGTGCCAGCAGCCCGCGACAGGGGGTCTCAGATACGCAGTATTTT. Translated, it gives CASSPRQGVSDTQYF.

The V and J genes are TRBV5-1 and TRBJ1-1; 7 bases are a match to TRBD1. This CDR3 is 12 amino acids long. After removal of 4 bases from V and 10 bases from J, the junction contained 7 bases not matched to a gene. Looked up from germline, CDR1 is SGHRS and CDR2 is YFSETQ. The CDR3 is CASSPTGKGAFF. For the CDR3, the DNA is TGCGCCAGCAGCCCGACAGGGAAGGGAGCTTTCTTT.

The table lists this clone with a few counts. V is TRBV5-4 and J is TRBJ2-7, with D maybe TRBD2 (6 bases). The CDR3 is 14 amino acids. V was pared by 3 bases and J by 7 bases, with 17 bases between. Germline V gene lookup returns CDR1 SGHNT and CDR2 YYREEE (reference sequence). The CDR3 nucleotides are TGTGCCAGCAGCTCACTAGCCAATCCGGGAGAGCAGTACTTC. This gives the protein CASSSLANPGEQYF.

This clone was detected only once. The V and J genes are TRBV12-5 and TRBJ2-1; D perhaps matches TRBD2 (6 bases). CDR1 is LGHNT and CDR2 is FRNRAP in the germline V gene. This CDR3 spans 17 amino acids. Trimming removed 0 bases from V and 5 bases from J, with 17 bases in between. The CDR3 here is CASGLVPRGTHDNEQFF. CDR3 bases: TGTGCTAGTGGTTTGGTCCCACGGGGGACCCACGACAATGAGCAGTTCTTC.

J is TRBJ2-7 and V is TRBV5-1, with TRBD2 matching 8 bases. Germline CDR1 SGHRS, CDR2 YFSETQ. The CDR3 runs 16 residues. V lost 4 bases to trimming and J lost 2 bases; unmatched junction nucleotides: 11. The CDR3 sequence is CASSLALSGRPYEQYF. CDR3 nucleotide sequence: TGCGCCAGCAGCCTTGCCTTAAGCGGGAGACCCTACGAGCAGTACTTC. The entire variable domain, with the rest obtained from reference TRBV5-1 and TRBJ2-7, is as follows: KAGVTQTPRYLIKTRGQQVTLSCSPISGHRSVSWYQQTPGQGLQFLFEYFSETQRNKGNFPGRFSGRQFSNSRSEMNVSTLELGDSALYLCASSLALSGRPYEQYFGPGTRLTVT.

J is TRBJ1-1 and V is TRBV30, with 7 bases that match TRBD1. The V gene end was trimmed by 5 bases and the J gene end by 8 bases; junction bases not matched to a gene: 11. The CDR3 sequence is 13 residues long. Germline V lookup: CDR1 GTSNPN, CDR2 SVGIG (reference sequence). CDR3 in DNA: TGTGCCTGGCGGGGACAGCTCGCGGGCGAAGCTTTCTTT. Protein product: CAWRGQLAGEAFF. The variable domain in full, with the rest retrieved from reference TRBV30 and TRBJ1-1, is SQTIHQWPATLVQPVGSPLSLECTVEGTSNPNLYWYRQAAGRGLQLLFYSVGIGQISSEVPQNLSASRPQDRQFILSSKKLLLSDSGFYLCAWRGQLAGEAFFGQGTRLTVV.

This clone showed up just once. The chain is built from TRBV11-2 and TRBJ2-7, with D unresolved. This CDR3 is 14 amino acids long. V was cut by 5 bases and J by 5 bases, with 16 bases left in between. Germline values: CDR1 SGHAT, CDR2 FQNNGV. This CDR3 reads CASSPQLSSDEQYF. The CDR3 coding sequence is TGTGCCAGCAGCCCTCAGTTGTCCAGTGACGAGCAGTACTTC.

The chain employs TRBV6-1 and TRBJ1-1; D gene ambiguous. The germline CDR1 and CDR2 sequences are MNHNS and SASEGT. CDR3 size: 15 residues. Trimming left V 1 base short and J 0 bases short, with 9 bases between. The CDR3 bases are TGTGCCAGCAGTGAAGATGGAGCCTTGAACACTGAAGCTTTCTTT. Amino acid sequence: CASSEDGALNTEAFF.

The chain carries TRBV4-3 and TRBJ2-3; 11 nucleotides agree with TRBD2. Losses at the gene ends were 1 base for V and 3 bases for J; bases not matched to a gene: 3. The CDR3 sequence is 16 residues long. CDR1 LGHNA and CDR2 YSLEER come from the germline V gene. CDR3: CASSQGPSGRTDTQYF. The DNA of the CDR3 is TGCGCCAGCAGCCAAGGACCTAGCGGGAGGACAGATACGCAGTATTTT.

This rearrangement joins TRBV11-2 to TRBJ1-3; D is unclear. Germline V gene sequence: CDR1 SGHAT, CDR2 FQNNGV. The CDR3 has 16 amino acids. V lost 2 bases and J lost 0, with 11 bases in between. The CDR3 bases are TGTGCCAGCAGCTTATATAAACGGAGCTCTGGAAACACCATATATTTT. This sequence encodes CASSLYKRSSGNTIYF.

V gene TRBV5-4 combines with J gene TRBJ2-1; D gene unclear. Germline CDR1 SGHNT, CDR2 YYREEE (reference sequence). The V end lost 0 bases, the J end lost 8 bases, and 6 bases lay between the germline ends. The CDR3 extends over 12 amino acids. The CDR3 DNA follows: TGTGCCAGCAGCTTGGGGCTCCATGAGCAGTTCTTC. As protein: CASSLGLHEQFF.

The genes are TRBV30 and TRBJ1-2; D is unclear. The germline V and J ends were trimmed by 0 bases and 6 bases, with 11 bases remaining between them. The CDR3 runs 13 residues. Germline CDR1 is GTSNPN and CDR2 is SVGIG (reference sequence). CDR3 bases: TGTGCCTGGAGTGTGTACGAGGGCAATGGCTACACCTTC. It yields the protein CAWSVYEGNGYTF.

The gene calls are TRBV6-1 and TRBJ2-5; 7 bases match TRBD2. Gene TRBJ2-7 matches the end of the DNA better, so the J call may be wrong. The germline CDR1 and CDR2 sequences are MNHNS and SASEGT. CDR3 length: 16 amino acids. CDR3: CASSVVWEGSSYEQYF. The CDR3 nucleotides read TGTGCCAGCAGTGTCGTATGGGAGGGGAGCTCCTACGAGCAGTACTTC.